Sequencing of this TCR beta chain was carried out in a study of blood T cell repertoires in COVID-19. The table came from immunoSEQ multiplex PCR; TCRdb's copy has only in-frame clones and leaves some out. This table holds a few hundred thousand clones, 70% to 90% found once. Germline-derived CDR1 and CDR2 are SQVTM and ANQGSEA. V lost 6 bases and J lost 1, with 22 bases in between. CDR3 length: 16 residues. The chain recombines TRBV29-1 with TRBJ2-7; D might be TRBD1 (6 bases). This clonotype was sampled from a woman aged 30 to 39 who had been exposed to COVID-19. The sample comprised PBMCs or T cells enriched from blood (not recorded which). The CDR3 nucleotides read TGCAGCGTCGGCGCTCCCGGGACACGGACATCCTACGAGCAGTACTTC. It yields the protein CSVGAPGTRTSYEQYF.